The sequence of this T cell receptor (beta chain) was determined in a study of read filtering for tumor transcriptome and immune sequencing. Study in general: By R-ISS, stages I, II and III held approximately 8, 17 and 7 patients. RNA-seq yielded only about 80 to 1,400 TCR reads, IR-seq about 3.5 to 10.27 million. The study's findings and limits: Even smaller IR-seq throughput identified most shared clonotypes. IR-seq and RNA-seq agreed better without single-read clonotypes.

The library was built from roughly 400 ng RNA with molecular barcoded adaptors for alpha/delta and beta/gamma chains. TCRdb processed the reads anew with MiXCR; each CDR3 protein has one entry. The sample comprises about 24,000 distinct CDR3 sequences, 20% to 25% of which are singletons, and 17% rests with the top ten. This clonotype was counted only a few times. Its antigen is still unknown. A far more abundant clone sits one base away, making this likely a read error. This CDR3 contains 15 residues. The sequencing sample was made of a population of CD138-negative cells sorted from bone marrow. The clonotype originates from a donor at least 40 years old with multiple myeloma. The chain is built from TRBV3-2 and TRBJ2-1; the table gives TRBD2 as D, unverified against the DNA. TRBV3-2 is deemed a pseudogene. Here the CDR3 reads CASSPQSGRASEQFF. CDR3 bases: TGTGCCAGCAGCCCACAAAGCGGGAGGGCCAGTGAGCAGTTCTTC.